This note documents a single TCR beta chain sequence. Its antigen remains unidentified. The germline gene is not matched at one end of the junction; a read error may be the cause. Researchers ran the PCR with 60 Vbeta and 13 Jbeta primers. The method was immunoSEQ multiplex PCR; TCRdb's version includes in-frame clones alone and lacks a portion of them. The profile shows approximately 79,000 clones, 78% of them singletons. This sample is drawn from a study of cytomegalovirus exposure and HLA in healthy donors. Study-level background: Among about 179 million T cells, an earlier analysis found roughly 120 million unique TCR beta sequences. In terms of ancestry, the Caucasian-associated cluster contained roughly 81% of the approximately 400 genotyped donors.

General study findings and limits: A later analysis linked 16,951 TCR beta sequences to HLA alleles at 0.05 false discovery rate. Overall, roughly 150 TCR beta chains were annotated as cytomegalovirus-associated.

Material: PBMCs. This receptor was taken from a male donor in good health and CMV-seropositive.

The CDR3 coding sequence is TGCGCCAGCAGCTTGGTACAGCAAGGGACCCAGTACTTC. This codes for CASSLVQQGTQYF. This chain joins TRBV5-1 and TRBJ2-5, with D uncertain. CDR1 is SGHRS, CDR2 YFSETQ, per germline. The CDR3 totals 13 residues.